The clone carrying this T cell receptor (beta chain) was recorded many times. The target antigen is unknown. The source of the sample is a study of T cells in Graves' hyperthyroidism and ophthalmopathy. Overall study findings and caveats: Most thyroid-expanded clonotypes above 0.001 were also found in blood. Through a model of 13 V-J features, ophthalmopathy was separated from stable hyperthyroidism.

Trimming took 10 bases from V and 3 from J, leaving 15 bases between them. The germline V gene has CDR1 MNHNS and CDR2 SASEGT. The CDR3 is 13 residues long. RNA transcripts gave rise to amplified TCR beta CDR3 regions. First-round RT-PCR with HTBI primers amplified the TCR CDR3 region. In TCRdb, the multiplex PCR reads were re-called with MiXCR into one record per CDR3 protein. The repertoire holds 360,000 or so distinct CDR3 sequences, with approximately 14% as singletons. Patients with uncontrolled infections, other autoimmune diseases, pregnancy or lactation were excluded. This chain uses TRBV6-1 with TRBJ1-2, with TRBD1 as a possible D gene (6 bases). The sample taken for sequencing was blood. This TCR came from a woman aged 60-70 years with Graves' ophthalmopathy. The CDR3 DNA reads as TGTGCCACGACAGTGGGGGCGGACTATGGCTACACCTTC. The encoded protein is CATTVGADYGYTF.